Shown below are 13 T cell receptor beta chains from a single sample sequenced in a study of blood T cell repertoires in COVID-19. Some clones are missing from TCRdb's copy, which holds only in-frame ones; the method was immunoSEQ multiplex PCR. The sample gives about 370,000 clones, approximately 90% of which show up once; about 0.86% is in the top ten. The specimen sequenced was PBMCs or T cells enriched from blood (not recorded which). Source of these receptors: a woman aged 40 to 50 who had been exposed to COVID-19.

The rearrangement links TRBV2 to TRBJ2-1, with TRBD2 matching 8 bases. Germline V lookup: CDR1 SNHLY, CDR2 FYNNEI. The length of the CDR3 is 16 residues. V trimming: 5 bases; J trimming: 0 bases; junction bases outside the gene matches: 6. CDR3 in amino acids: CASSIKRESSYNEQFF. In DNA form, the CDR3 reads TGTGCCAGCAGTATCAAGCGGGAGAGCTCCTACAATGAGCAGTTCTTC.

The chain uses TRBV6-5 and TRBJ1-4, with 7 bases lining up with TRBD1. The CDR3 length is 14 residues. V shed 1 base, J shed 5 bases, and the junction held 1 base outside the gene matches. Germline V gene sequence: CDR1 MNHEY, CDR2 SVGAGI. The CDR3 spells CASSYWTGNEKLFF. In nucleotides, the CDR3 is TGTGCCAGCAGTTACTGGACAGGCAATGAAAAACTGTTTTTT.

The chain is built from TRBV19 and TRBJ1-2; D gene uncertain. The CDR3 has 15 residues. V lost 3 bases to trimming and J lost 7 bases, with 18 bases between them. The germline V gene has CDR1 LNHDA and CDR2 SQIVND (reference sequence). CDR3 residues: CASSMAPGTVRGYTF. CDR3 DNA sequence: TGTGCCAGTAGTATGGCCCCCGGTACAGTCCGTGGCTACACCTTC.

This clone was seen a handful of times. Likely a read error: the CDR3 ends without its conserved phenylalanine or tryptophan. No DNA is shown, since the ends of the CDR3 on it are uncertain; the CDR3 is the one TCRdb lists. The chain combines TRBV19 with TRBJ2-7; TRBD1 is the table's D call, not checked against the DNA. Germline CDR1 reads LNHDA; CDR2 reads SQIVND (reference sequence). The CDR3 sequence runs 13 residues, both termini included. The CDR3 spells CASSNPPTGSMEY.

The gene calls are TRBV4-3 and TRBJ2-7, with 9 bases lining up with TRBD1. There are 17 residues in the CDR3. With 1 base clipped from V and 2 bases from J, the junction kept 9 bases outside the gene matches. From germline, CDR1 is LGHNA and CDR2 YSLEER. The CDR3 spells CASSQGSGTGSTYEQYF. The CDR3 nucleotides read TGCGCCAGCAGCCAAGGGTCCGGGACAGGGTCAACCTACGAGCAGTACTTC.

This chain links TRBV30 with TRBJ1-1, with a possible D match to TRBD1 (6 bases). Trimming left V 0 bases short and J 0 bases short, with 11 bases between. This CDR3 contains 15 residues. CDR1 and CDR2 from the germline V gene are GTSNPN and SVGIG (reference sequence). The CDR3: CAWSVPTGLNTEAFF. CDR3 DNA: TGTGCCTGGAGTGTCCCGACAGGTTTGAACACTGAAGCTTTCTTT.

The V call is TRBV19, the J call TRBJ1-2, with 7 bases identical to TRBD1. The germline CDR1 and CDR2 sequences are LNHDA and SQIVND (reference sequence). CDR3 length: 13 residues. V shed 4 bases and J 7 bases; nucleotides not matched to a gene: 6. The CDR3 reads CASSTRGDSGYTF. The CDR3, as DNA: TGTGCCAGTAGTACGCGGGGGGACAGTGGCTACACCTTC.

This clone came up once. This chain uses TRBV18 with TRBJ2-3; D not resolved. CDR3 length: 15 amino acids. V dropped 3 bases and J dropped 2 bases, with 12 bases sitting between them. Germline CDR1 reads KGHSH; CDR2 reads LQKENI. This CDR3 reads CASSPEYFLTDTQYF. CDR3 coding DNA: TGTGCCAGCTCACCCGAGTACTTCCTCACAGATACGCAGTATTTT.

The rearrangement joins TRBV27 to TRBJ1-2, with D perhaps TRBD1 (6 bases). Trimming took 7 bases from V and 2 from J, leaving 14 bases between them. Per the germline V gene, CDR1 is MNHEY and CDR2 is SMNVEV (reference sequence). The CDR3 is 14 amino acids. As DNA, the CDR3 is TGTGCCAGCAAATCCAGGGGTGGAAACTATGGCTACACCTTC. Protein: CASKSRGGNYGYTF.

The genes are TRBV29-1 and TRBJ1-1; D call uncertain. Germline V CDR1 and CDR2: SQVTM, ANQGSEA. The CDR3 loop spans 13 amino acids. Trimming cost V 7 bases and J 0 bases, with 12 bases left between them. The CDR3 sequence: CSASGQLNTEAFF. CDR3 DNA: TGCAGCGCTAGCGGCCAACTGAACACTGAAGCTTTCTTT.

This chain joins TRBV30 and TRBJ1-5; weak D call: TRBD1 (5 bases). The V gene lost 4 bases and the J gene lost 3 bases, with 16 bases spanning the gap. The length of the CDR3 is 15 residues. Germline-derived CDR1 and CDR2 are GTSNPN and SVGIG (reference sequence). The CDR3 spells CAWTQGGGINQPQHF. CDR3 bases: TGTGCCTGGACCCAGGGCGGGGGGATCAATCAGCCCCAGCATTTT.

The chain is built from TRBV15 and TRBJ2-1; D is possibly TRBD2 (6 bases). Trimming took 0 bases from V and 4 from J, leaving 10 bases between them. The germline V gene encodes CDR1 LNHNV and CDR2 YYDKDF (reference sequence). The CDR3 is 15 residues long. DNA for the CDR3: TGTGCCACCAGCAGAGATTGGGACTCTTACAATGAGCAGTTCTTC. It yields the protein CATSRDWDSYNEQFF.

This clone appeared once. This chain joins TRBV27 and TRBJ2-7, with 11 bases aligning to TRBD2. The V gene's germline CDR1 is MNHEY and CDR2 SMNVEV (reference sequence). The V and J ends lost 6 bases and 3 bases, in that order; junction bases with no gene match: 7. The CDR3 sequence is 15 residues long. The CDR3 here is CASRPTSGSYYEQYF. In nucleotides, the CDR3 is TGTGCCAGCAGGCCCACTAGCGGGAGTTACTACGAGCAGTACTTC.